These 29 T cell receptor beta chains share one sample of origin, sequenced in a study of shared clonotypes between healthy human individuals. Repertoires were generated with immunoSEQ multiplex PCR, while TCRdb's copy carries only in-frame clones and drops some. The sample holds around 2,000,000 clones, roughly 95% seen once. Naive CD8 cells lacked CD45RO and underwent positive selection for CCR7, leaving out terminally differentiated effector memory CD45RA+ cells. The sequenced sample consisted of naive CD8+ T cells sorted from blood. Every receptor here comes from a young man in good health.

The count of this clone is one. This CDR3 is also generated by other DNA sequences in the sample. V usage is TRBV7-9 and J usage is TRBJ1-2; D may be TRBD1 (5 bases). Germline CDR1 reads SEHNR; CDR2 reads FQNEAQ (reference sequence). The CDR3 extends over 13 amino acids. Trimming took off 0 bases at V and 6 bases at J, with 8 bases between the two ends. The CDR3 spells CASSLALGDGYTF. The DNA of the CDR3 is TGTGCCAGCAGCTTAGCGCTGGGGGATGGCTACACCTTC.

In DNA form, the CDR3 reads TGCGCCAGCAGTGAGGACGGGACTTTTTATAATTCACCCCTCCACTTT. Its protein product is CASSEDGTFYNSPLHF. This chain links TRBV10-2 with TRBJ1-6; D is perhaps TRBD1 (5 bases). Germline CDR1 reads WSHSY; CDR2 reads SAAADI. V dropped 2 bases and J dropped 4 bases, with 12 bases sitting between them. This CDR3 has 16 amino acids.

This clone was picked up one time. This chain joins TRBV28 and TRBJ2-7; tentative D call: TRBD2 (5 bases). V shed 3 bases and J shed 2 bases, with 11 bases lying between them. The CDR3 totals 14 residues. Germline V lookup: CDR1 MDHEN, CDR2 SYDVKM. The CDR3, as DNA: TGTGCCAGCAGTTTCGGGGAATCGCCCTACGAGCAGTACTTC. Translated: CASSFGESPYEQYF.

The chain is built from TRBV9 and TRBJ2-1; D is unclear. The CDR3 loop spans 16 amino acids. The germline gives CDR1 SGDLS, CDR2 YYNGEE. With 0 bases removed from V and 6 bases from J, the gap between germline ends came to 16 bases. The CDR3 reads CASSVGFHVGTNEQFF. CDR3 DNA: TGTGCCAGCAGCGTAGGATTCCACGTGGGAACCAATGAGCAGTTCTTC.

Remarks on this clone: Distinct nucleotide sequences in the sample also encode this CDR3. The J gene is TRBJ2-7, the V gene TRBV9, with 10 bases lining up with TRBD1. The CDR3 is made up of 15 amino acids. With V trimmed by 0 bases and J by 2 bases, 2 bases remained unmatched. Germline CDR1 is SGDLS and CDR2 is YYNGEE. CDR3 sequence: CASSVGDRGPYEQYF. CDR3 in DNA: TGTGCCAGCAGCGTAGGAGACAGGGGGCCCTACGAGCAGTACTTC. Together with reference TRBV9 and TRBJ2-7, the CDR3 gives the full variable domain: DSGVTQTPKHLITATGQRVTLRCSPRSGDLSVYWYQQSLDQGLQFLIQYYNGEERAKGNILERFSAQQFPDLHSELNLSSLELGDSALYFCASSVGDRGPYEQYFGPGTRLTVT.

This clone was recorded only once. The chain is built from TRBV10-3 and TRBJ2-7, with TRBD2 matching over 7 bases. After removal of 6 bases from V and 0 bases from J, the junction contained 8 bases not matched to a gene. The germline V gene has CDR1 ENHRY and CDR2 SYGVKD. The CDR3 contains 15 residues. Written as DNA, the CDR3 is TGTGCCATCAGAAGGGACTACCAAAGCTCCTACGAGCAGTACTTC. This encodes CAIRRDYQSSYEQYF.

The chain is built from TRBV27 and TRBJ2-1, with 7 bases fitting TRBD2. CDR3 size: 15 residues. The J segment lost 3 bases and the V segment lost 5 bases, leaving 7 bases of the junction unmatched. Germline CDR1 MNHEY, CDR2 SMNVEV (reference sequence). The CDR3: CASSQGLVGYNEQFF. In DNA, the CDR3 is TGTGCCAGCAGTCAAGGACTAGTAGGCTACAATGAGCAGTTCTTC.

This chain uses TRBV7-2 with TRBJ2-7; no definite D call. The CDR3 contains 11 residues. CDR1 SGHTA and CDR2 FQGNSA come from the germline V gene. V lost 2 bases to trimming and J lost 7 bases, with 6 bases between them. CDR3 loop: CASSLLDEQYF. In DNA form, the CDR3 reads TGTGCCAGCAGCTTATTAGATGAGCAGTACTTC.

As regards this clone: Other DNA sequences of this sample code for an identical CDR3. The chain employs TRBV27 and TRBJ2-7; D perhaps matches TRBD1 (6 bases). The germline V and J ends were trimmed by 6 bases and 3 bases, with 12 bases remaining between them. The CDR3 spans 13 residues. In germline, CDR1 is MNHEY, CDR2 SMNVEV (reference sequence). The CDR3 loop is CASRLRGGYEQYF. The CDR3 region has the DNA TGTGCCAGCAGGCTCAGGGGTGGCTACGAGCAGTACTTC.

The chain combines TRBV7-6 with TRBJ2-7; D unresolved. Germline CDR1 reads SGHVS; CDR2 reads FNYEAQ. This CDR3 has 14 residues. Trimming stripped 2 bases from V and 1 base from J, with 9 bases between. In DNA, the CDR3 is TGTGCCAGCAGCTTAACCCTAGGATCCTACGAGCAGTACTTC. Its translation is CASSLTLGSYEQYF.

The V call is TRBV18, the J call TRBJ1-2; D uncertain. Germline V gene lookup returns CDR1 KGHSH and CDR2 LQKENI. The CDR3 extends over 13 amino acids. V was cut by 0 bases and J by 3 bases, with 5 bases left in between. The CDR3 DNA follows: TGTGCCAGCTCACCACCGGGGTACTATGGCTACACCTTC. Its translation is CASSPPGYYGYTF.

Worth noting for this clone: Within the sample, other DNA sequences also encode this same CDR3. The chain links TRBV7-9 to TRBJ2-7, with no clear D. V shed 5 bases and J shed 4 bases, with 9 bases lying between them. Per germline, CDR1 SEHNR and CDR2 FQNEAQ (reference sequence). The CDR3 has 12 residues. CDR3 region: CASSPHSYEQYF. DNA for the CDR3: TGTGCCAGCAGCCCTCACAGTTACGAGCAGTACTTC.

The V gene is TRBV5-1, the J gene TRBJ1-2, with 9 bases lining up with TRBD1. Germline V gene sequence: CDR1 SGHRS, CDR2 YFSETQ. The V gene end was trimmed by 0 bases and the J gene end by 3 bases; junction bases not matched to a gene: 3. CDR3 size: 15 residues. Here the CDR3 reads CASSLGTGEDYGYTF. As DNA, the CDR3 is TGCGCCAGCAGCTTGGGGACAGGGGAGGACTATGGCTACACCTTC. Filled out from reference TRBV5-1 and TRBJ1-2, the complete variable domain reads KAGVTQTPRYLIKTRGQQVTLSCSPISGHRSVSWYQQTPGQGLQFLFEYFSETQRNKGNFPGRFSGRQFSNSRSEMNVSTLELGDSALYLCASSLGTGEDYGYTFGSGTRLTVV.

The rearrangement uses TRBV11-2 and TRBJ2-3; D is ambiguous. Trimming left V 1 base short and J 3 bases short, with 11 bases between. Germline V gene sequence: CDR1 SGHAT, CDR2 FQNNGV. There are 15 residues in the CDR3. CDR3 sequence: CASSLVVSMTDTQYF. DNA of the CDR3: TGTGCCAGCAGCTTAGTCGTTTCAATGACAGATACGCAGTATTTT.

About this clone: Distinct nucleotide sequences in the sample also encode this CDR3. V gene TRBV4-1 combines with J gene TRBJ2-7, with D perhaps TRBD1 (5 bases). V lost 6 bases, J lost 0 bases, and 12 bases lay in between. The length of the CDR3 is 14 residues. CDR1 MGHRA and CDR2 YSYEKL come from the germline V gene. CDR3 loop: CASSPRDSSYEQYF. The CDR3 DNA is TGCGCCAGCAGTCCAAGAGACAGCTCCTACGAGCAGTACTTC.

This chain joins TRBV6-5 and TRBJ2-2; TRBD2 matches 7 bases. The CDR3 totals 15 residues. With 7 bases clipped from V and 1 base from J, the junction kept 6 bases outside the gene matches. Germline lookup yields CDR1 MNHEY and CDR2 SVGAGI. The CDR3: CASKRLAENTGELFF. Here the CDR3 DNA reads TGTGCCAGCAAGCGGCTAGCGGAGAACACCGGGGAGCTGTTTTTT.

The chain recombines TRBV5-1 with TRBJ2-7, with 13 bases matching TRBD2. With V trimmed by 4 bases and J by 0 bases, 10 bases remained unmatched. CDR1 is SGHRS and CDR2 is YFSETQ in the germline V gene. The CDR3 consists of 18 residues. The CDR3 DNA sequence: TGCGCCAGCAGCCCTGGACTAGCGGGGGCCCTTAGCTCCTACGAGCAGTACTTC. It is translated as CASSPGLAGALSSYEQYF.

The chain employs TRBV7-9 and TRBJ2-1, with D perhaps matching TRBD2 (6 bases). V gave up 1 base and J gave up 5 bases, with 12 bases separating them. The germline gives CDR1 SEHNR, CDR2 FQNEAQ (reference sequence). This CDR3 comprises 15 residues. CDR3 in DNA: TGTGCCAGCAGCTTAGTAGTAGCGGCCGACAATGAGCAGTTCTTC. This codes for CASSLVVAADNEQFF. Full variable domain (rest looked up from reference TRBV7-9 and TRBJ2-1): DTGVSQNPRHKITKRGQNVTFRCDPISEHNRLYWYRQTLGQGPEFLTYFQNEAQLEKSRLLSDRFSAERPKGSFSTLEIQRTEQGDSAMYLCASSLVVAADNEQFFGPGTRLTVL.

The rearrangement joins TRBV27 to TRBJ2-7, with 7 bases identical to TRBD1. The CDR3 consists of 15 residues. The germline gives CDR1 MNHEY, CDR2 SMNVEV (reference sequence). Trimming cost V 6 bases and J 1 base; bases outside gene matches: 9. CDR3 in amino acids: CASSTDRASSYEQYF. The DNA for the CDR3 is TGTGCCAGCAGCACCGACAGGGCTTCGTCCTACGAGCAGTACTTC.

The chain couples TRBV7-6 to TRBJ2-1, with 8 bases matching TRBD2. Unmatched junction bases numbered 5, after V lost 3 bases and J lost 7 bases. Germline CDR1 reads SGHVS; CDR2 reads FNYEAQ. The CDR3 runs to 14 residues. The DNA of the CDR3 is TGTGCCAGCAGCTTGGTTGAGCGGGAGAATGAGCAGTTCTTC. It encodes CASSLVERENEQFF.

This chain uses TRBV4-1 with TRBJ1-1, with D uncertain. From germline, CDR1 is MGHRA and CDR2 YSYEKL. CDR3 length: 14 residues. V lost 0 bases to trimming and J lost 6 bases, with 11 bases between them. This CDR3 reads CASSQEEGRSEAFF. CDR3 bases: TGCGCCAGCAGCCAAGAAGAAGGAAGGTCTGAAGCTTTCTTT.

V gene TRBV30 combines with J gene TRBJ1-1, with unresolved D. Germline V lookup: CDR1 GTSNPN, CDR2 SVGIG (reference sequence). The CDR3 sequence is 11 residues long. V lost 1 base and J lost 9, with 9 bases in between. The CDR3 sequence: CAWSDGVQAFF. CDR3 sequence (DNA): TGTGCCTGGAGTGACGGGGTCCAAGCTTTCTTT.

This sequence joins TRBV28 and TRBJ1-1, with 7 nucleotides matching TRBD1. CDR3 size: 14 residues. Germline V lookup: CDR1 MDHEN, CDR2 SYDVKM. Trimming at V came to 6 bases and at J to 7 bases, leaving 11 bases not matched to a gene. The CDR3 loop reads CASSKPGGRGEAFF. The CDR3 nucleotides read TGTGCCAGCAGCAAGCCAGGGGGGAGGGGTGAAGCTTTCTTT.

J is TRBJ2-6 and V is TRBV29-1; D is tentatively TRBD1 or TRBD2 (5 bases each). CDR1 SQVTM and CDR2 ANQGSEA come from the germline V gene. V gave up 3 bases and J gave up 4 bases, with 16 bases separating them. The CDR3 runs to 16 residues. The CDR3 spells CSVDVGDLTGANVLTF. In nucleotides, the CDR3 is TGCAGCGTTGACGTGGGGGACCTTACGGGGGCCAACGTCCTGACTTTC. Looking up the rest from reference TRBV29-1 and TRBJ2-6 gives the full variable domain: SAVISQKPSRDICQRGTSLTIQCQVDSQVTMMFWYRQQPGQSLTLIATANQGSEATYESGFVIDKFPISRPNLTFSTLTVSNMSPEDSSIYLCSVDVGDLTGANVLTFGAGSRLTVL.

This chain links TRBV4-1 with TRBJ1-2; D is uncertain. The CDR3 has 15 amino acids. The germline V and J ends were trimmed by 2 bases and 1 base, with 11 bases remaining between them. Germline lookup yields CDR1 MGHRA and CDR2 YSYEKL. The CDR3: CASSQTGLGNYGYTF. DNA for the CDR3: TGCGCCAGCAGCCAAACTGGACTGGGTAACTATGGCTACACCTTC.

The sample holds one count of this clone. The identical CDR3 is also encoded by other nucleotide sequences in the sample. This chain connects TRBV5-6 to TRBJ2-3; a possible D gene is TRBD2 (6 bases). There are 14 residues in the CDR3. Trimming took 4 bases from V and 0 from J, leaving 9 bases between them. Germline-derived CDR1 and CDR2 are SGHDT and YYEEEE. CDR3 sequence reads: CASSPGTSTDTQYF. CDR3 sequence (DNA): TGTGCCAGCAGCCCCGGGACTAGCACAGATACGCAGTATTTT.

The J gene is TRBJ2-2, the V gene TRBV9; 7 bases map to TRBD1. There are 17 residues in the CDR3. V lost 1 base and J lost 3; bases outside the gene matches: 9. Germline V gene lookup returns CDR1 SGDLS and CDR2 YYNGEE. CDR3 DNA sequence: TGTGCCAGCAGCGTACCCCGACAGGGAGCGGACACCGGGGAGCTGTTTTTT. Translation: CASSVPRQGADTGELFF.

The gene calls are TRBV4-1 and TRBJ2-5; 11 bases are a match to TRBD2. Germline V CDR1 and CDR2: MGHRA, YSYEKL. CDR3 length: 16 residues. The V and J ends lost 5 bases and 2 bases, in that order; junction bases with no gene match: 7. CDR3 residues: CASSARLAGLQETQYF. The CDR3 bases are TGCGCCAGCAGCGCTCGACTAGCGGGGCTACAAGAGACCCAGTACTTC.

This chain links TRBV2 with TRBJ2-1; the D is unclear. CDR3 length equals 15 residues. V lost 5 bases to trimming and J lost 0 bases, with 11 bases between them. Germline assignment: CDR1 SNHLY and CDR2 FYNNEI. DNA for the CDR3: TGTGCCAGCAGTAAAACCTTTAGCTCCTACAATGAGCAGTTCTTC. The encoded protein is CASSKTFSSYNEQFF.